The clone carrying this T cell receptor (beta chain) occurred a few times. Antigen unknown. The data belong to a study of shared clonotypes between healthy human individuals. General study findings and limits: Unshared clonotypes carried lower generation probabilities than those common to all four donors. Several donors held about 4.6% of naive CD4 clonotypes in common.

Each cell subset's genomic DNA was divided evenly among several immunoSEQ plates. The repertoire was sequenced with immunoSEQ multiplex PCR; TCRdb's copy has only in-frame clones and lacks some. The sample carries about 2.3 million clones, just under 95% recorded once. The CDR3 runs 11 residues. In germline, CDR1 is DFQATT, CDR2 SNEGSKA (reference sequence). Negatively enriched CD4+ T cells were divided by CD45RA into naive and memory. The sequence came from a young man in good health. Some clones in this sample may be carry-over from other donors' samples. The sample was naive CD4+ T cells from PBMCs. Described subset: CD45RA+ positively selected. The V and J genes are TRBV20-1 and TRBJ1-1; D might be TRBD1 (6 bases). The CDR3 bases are TGCGGCGGGACAAAGAACACTGAAGCTTTCTTT. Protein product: CGGTKNTEAFF.